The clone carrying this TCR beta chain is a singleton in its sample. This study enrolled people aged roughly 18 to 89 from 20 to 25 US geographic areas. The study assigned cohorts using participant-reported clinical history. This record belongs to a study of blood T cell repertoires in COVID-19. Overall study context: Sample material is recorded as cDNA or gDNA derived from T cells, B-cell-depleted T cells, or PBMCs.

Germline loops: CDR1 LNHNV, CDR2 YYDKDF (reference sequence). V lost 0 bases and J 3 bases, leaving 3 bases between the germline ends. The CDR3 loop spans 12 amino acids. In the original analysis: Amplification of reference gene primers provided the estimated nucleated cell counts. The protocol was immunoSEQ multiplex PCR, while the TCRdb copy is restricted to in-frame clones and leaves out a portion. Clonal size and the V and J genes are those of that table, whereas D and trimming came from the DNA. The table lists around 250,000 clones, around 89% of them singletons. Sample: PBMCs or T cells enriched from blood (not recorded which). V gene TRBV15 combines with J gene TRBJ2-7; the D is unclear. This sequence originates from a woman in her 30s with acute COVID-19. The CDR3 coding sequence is TGTGCCACCAGCAGAGATCACTACGAGCAGTACTTC. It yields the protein CATSRDHYEQYF.